The rows below give T cell receptor beta chains drawn from one sample of a study of T cell responses to AZD1222 COVID-19 vaccine. Profiling relied on immunoSEQ multiplex PCR, and the TCRdb table lists in-frame clones only, not all of them. Of 140,000 or so clones listed, more than 90% are singletons. The sample consisted of peripheral blood, taken on day 0 of AZD1222 vaccination. Source of these receptors: an adult in good health. CDR3s include the opening cysteine and the closing phenylalanine or tryptophan. The order of the fields is V gene, J gene, D gene, CDR3 protein. A D gene is named only where the DNA matches it firmly.

>TRBV6-6|TRBJ1-2|.
CASSFILDLNNGYTF
>TRBV2|TRBJ1-4|.
CASSGHSNEKLFF
>TRBV6-2/TRBV6-3|TRBJ2-3|.
CASSYSRDSNKRDTQYF
>TRBV28|TRBJ1-6|.
CATQPGGTWSPLHF
>TRBV2|TRBJ2-2|TRBD2
CASSGWGGRAEDGELFF
>TRBV11-2|TRBJ2-7|TRBD1
CASSFRDRDYEQYF
>TRBV10-3|TRBJ2-2|TRBD2
CATGGASGSVAGELFF
>TRBV2|TRBJ2-7|.
CASSGDSYEQYF
>TRBV21-1|TRBJ2-7|.
CASSKALFPSGAYEQYF
>TRBV10-1|TRBJ2-1|.
CASSVGGNEQFF
>TRBV7-8|TRBJ1-4|.
CASSWKGTTNEKLFF
>TRBV27|TRBJ2-1|.
CASSLRDSRNEQFF
>TRBV6-2/TRBV6-3|TRBJ1-2|.
CASSYPEEGRESPYGYTF
>TRBV7-9|TRBJ1-1|TRBD1
CASSPRDRVTEAFF
>TRBV5-1|TRBJ1-2|.
CASSPVLTSNYGYTF
>TRBV11-2|TRBJ2-1|.
CASSLRPGTPYNEQFF
>TRBV18|TRBJ2-1|.
CASSPASGPVGNEQFF
>TRBV27|TRBJ2-5|.
CASSTTRGTQYF
>TRBV6-6|TRBJ1-5|.
CASSFDILGDQPQHF
>TRBV5-6|TRBJ2-7|TRBD1
CASSLGPGTGSDHRF
>TRBV13|TRBJ2-1|TRBD2
CASSRLAGSSYNEQFF
>TRBV14|TRBJ2-3|.
CASSQLRGEDTQYF
>TRBV9|TRBJ2-7|TRBD2
CASSVGSGAHYEQYF
>TRBV5-4|TRBJ2-6|.
CASSLVAGSSSGANVLTF
>TRBV5-1|TRBJ1-2|TRBD1
CASSWAPGTGINGYTF
>TRBV5-1|TRBJ2-5|TRBD2
CASSLAAGGVRLYQETQYF
>TRBV28|TRBJ1-2|.
CASSKPSAAIYGYTF
>TRBV5-1|TRBJ1-5|.
CASSLGRNQPQHF
>TRBV7-9|TRBJ1-1|.
CASSPRLSPNTEAFF
>TRBV3-1/TRBV3-2|TRBJ2-5|.
CASSLGWTQETQYF
>TRBV6-1|TRBJ1-1|.
CASSEGPRTEAFF
>TRBV11-3|TRBJ2-4|TRBD1
CASSSRGSIQYF
>TRBV21-1|TRBJ2-1|.
CASSKALASGRPYNEQFF
>TRBV19|TRBJ1-6|TRBD1
CASSGDSRLSPLHF
>TRBV5-4|TRBJ2-7|TRBD2
CASSPGGSYEQYF
>TRBV3-1/TRBV3-2|TRBJ2-2|.
CASSRRRVRNTGELFF
>TRBV5-8|TRBJ2-3|.
CASSLLPPMDTQYF
>TRBV9|TRBJ2-1|TRBD2
CASSEGLAEYNEQFF
>TRBV9|TRBJ1-3|.
CASSQYGSGNTIYF
>TRBV28|TRBJ2-3|TRBD2
CASHTSGRASDTQYF
>TRBV9|TRBJ2-7|.
CASSVGGNYYEQYF
>TRBV7-8|TRBJ2-1|TRBD1
CASSAPGGLPPNEQFF